This entry lists 22 T cell receptor beta chains sequenced from one sample in a study of blood T cell repertoires in COVID-19. The repertoire was sequenced with immunoSEQ multiplex PCR; TCRdb's copy has only in-frame clones and lacks some. The profile shows about 210,000 clones, about four fifths of them singletons. Specimen: PBMCs or T cells enriched from blood (not recorded which). All receptors come from a woman in her forties or fifties with acute COVID-19.

This clone is a singleton in its sample. This chain connects TRBV30 to TRBJ2-7; unclear D gene. Germline V lookup: CDR1 GTSNPN, CDR2 SVGIG (reference sequence). The V gene lost 0 bases and the J gene lost 5 bases, with 5 bases spanning the gap. This CDR3 contains 11 residues. CDR3 sequence: CAWSVHDEQYF. The CDR3 bases are TGTGCCTGGAGTGTACACGACGAGCAGTACTTC.

The chain uses TRBV5-1 and TRBJ2-2; 12 bases match TRBD2. CDR1 SGHRS and CDR2 YFSETQ come from the germline V gene. After removal of 2 bases from V and 1 base from J, the junction contained 9 bases not matched to a gene. CDR3 length equals 19 residues. This chain's CDR3 is CASSLTSRTSGVNTGELFF. The CDR3 DNA follows: TGCGCCAGCAGCTTAACCTCTCGGACTAGCGGGGTGAACACCGGGGAGCTGTTTTTT.

The chain employs TRBV6-4 and TRBJ1-2; 10 bases fit TRBD1. Looked up from germline, CDR1 is MRHNA and CDR2 is SNTAGT. There are 14 residues in the CDR3. Trimming at V came to 6 bases and at J to 8 bases, leaving 9 bases not matched to a gene. The CDR3 sequence is CASRDDRGLSGYTF. CDR3 DNA sequence: TGTGCCAGCAGGGACGACAGGGGGCTTAGCGGCTACACCTTC.

V is TRBV11-2 and J is TRBJ2-7, with 7 bases lining up with TRBD1. CDR1 and CDR2 from the germline V gene are SGHAT and FQNNGV. Unmatched junction bases numbered 15, after V lost 4 bases and J lost 3 bases. This CDR3 comprises 17 residues. The CDR3 nucleotides are TGTGCCAGCAGCTCCGGACAGGTCCGAACTCACGACTACGAGCAGTACTTC. It is translated as CASSSGQVRTHDYEQYF.

The rearrangement joins TRBV11-1 to TRBJ1-1; D may be TRBD1 (5 bases). The germline gives CDR1 SGHAT, CDR2 FQDESV (reference sequence). The CDR3 contains 12 residues. DNA of the CDR3: TGTGTCGCCCGGGGGTTGAACACTGAAGCTTTCTTT. It encodes CVARGLNTEAFF.

CDR3 sequence (DNA): TGTGCCAGCAGCTTAAATGCGGGGAATTCACCCCTCCACTTT. Translation: CASSLNAGNSPLHF. The J gene is TRBJ1-6, the V gene TRBV7-3; D unresolved. V lost 1 base to trimming and J lost 7 bases, with 8 bases between them. Germline-derived CDR1 and CDR2 are SGHTA and FQGTGA. The CDR3 is made up of 14 amino acids.

The rearrangement links TRBV7-2 to TRBJ2-1; the D gene is possibly TRBD1 (5 bases). Germline V gives CDR1 SGHTA, CDR2 FQGNSA. The CDR3 sequence is 14 residues long. Trimming removed 3 bases from V and 6 bases from J, with 12 bases in between. CDR3 region: CASSFRAGINEQFF. CDR3 coding DNA: TGTGCCAGCAGCTTCCGGGCAGGGATCAATGAGCAGTTCTTC.

This sequence joins TRBV7-9 and TRBJ2-2; TRBD1 aligns across 7 bases. Germline V gene data show CDR1 as SEHNR and CDR2 as FQNEAQ (reference sequence). The V and J ends lost 5 bases and 2 bases, in that order; junction bases with no gene match: 8. The CDR3 totals 16 residues. The CDR3 bases are TGTGCCAGCAGCCCCAAGGGACAGATTAACACCGGGGAGCTGTTTTTT. It yields the protein CASSPKGQINTGELFF. Using reference TRBV7-9 and TRBJ2-2 for the parts outside the CDR3, the full variable domain is DTGVSQNPRHKITKRGQNVTFRCDPISEHNRLYWYRQTLGQGPEFLTYFQNEAQLEKSRLLSDRFSAERPKGSFSTLEIQRTEQGDSAMYLCASSPKGQINTGELFFGEGSRLTVL.

V and J are TRBV5-4 and TRBJ2-5; D possibly corresponds to TRBD1 (6 bases). The V and J ends lost 0 bases and 1 base respectively, with 16 bases between them. Germline loops: CDR1 SGHNT, CDR2 YYREEE (reference sequence). The CDR3 extends over 17 amino acids. The CDR3 reads CASSLVLIQGGQETQYF. CDR3 DNA: TGTGCCAGCAGCTTGGTTTTGATACAAGGGGGCCAAGAGACCCAGTACTTC.

The chain uses TRBV6-5 and TRBJ1-2; D gene ambiguous. The CDR3 totals 13 residues. From germline, CDR1 is MNHEY and CDR2 SVGAGI. Trimming took 8 bases from V and 0 from J, leaving 10 bases between them. In DNA, the CDR3 is TGTGCCAGCTTCAACAGAGCTAACTATGGCTACACCTTC. Translation: CASFNRANYGYTF.

The V call is TRBV5-4, the J call TRBJ2-7; D ambiguous. Trimming pared 0 bases from V and 0 bases from J, leaving 10 bases between. Germline V gene lookup returns CDR1 SGHNT and CDR2 YYREEE (reference sequence). The CDR3 length is 15 residues. The DNA for the CDR3 is TGTGCCAGCAGCTTGGACCCTGAGAGCTCCTACGAGCAGTACTTC. Residues: CASSLDPESSYEQYF.

This clone was observed a single time. The chain uses TRBV6-6 and TRBJ2-7, with D possibly being TRBD1 (7 bases). CDR1 is MNHNY and CDR2 is SVGAGI in the germline V gene (reference sequence). The CDR3 spans 14 residues. V was pared by 4 bases and J by 5 bases, with 15 bases between. CDR3 in DNA: TGTGCCAGCAGTTTCAGGGGGGATCGAAACGAGCAGTACTTC. Translating it yields CASSFRGDRNEQYF.

The genes are TRBV2 and TRBJ2-5; TRBD1 matches 8 bases. Trimming removed 6 bases from V and 2 bases from J; junction bases left unmatched: 5. The germline V gene encodes CDR1 SNHLY and CDR2 FYNNEI. CDR3 length equals 14 residues. Here the CDR3 reads CASRDRGGQETQYF. CDR3 in DNA: TGTGCCAGCAGAGACAGGGGTGGGCAAGAGACCCAGTACTTC.

This rearrangement joins TRBV29-1 to TRBJ1-2, with D possibly matching TRBD1 (5 bases). Germline V gene data show CDR1 as SQVTM and CDR2 as ANQGSEA. Trimming left V 2 bases short and J 5 bases short, with 18 bases between. This CDR3 comprises 15 residues. The CDR3 DNA sequence: TGCAGCGTTGAATTCCGGGGCGGGGGGTTTTATGGCTACACCTTC. Protein product: CSVEFRGGGFYGYTF.

The chain employs TRBV5-1 and TRBJ1-2; 7 bases align to TRBD1. The V gene's germline CDR1 is SGHRS and CDR2 YFSETQ. The J segment lost 0 bases and the V segment lost 4 bases, leaving 6 bases of the junction unmatched. The CDR3 contains 15 residues. The CDR3 DNA follows: TGCGCCAGCAGCCGCCGGGACAGTGCTAACTATGGCTACACCTTC. Protein: CASSRRDSANYGYTF. The variable domain in full, completed from reference TRBV5-1 and TRBJ1-2, reads KAGVTQTPRYLIKTRGQQVTLSCSPISGHRSVSWYQQTPGQGLQFLFEYFSETQRNKGNFPGRFSGRQFSNSRSEMNVSTLELGDSALYLCASSRRDSANYGYTFGSGTRLTVV.

This chain uses TRBV28 with TRBJ2-6; D gene ambiguous. Germline values: CDR1 MDHEN, CDR2 SYDVKM. The germline V and J ends were trimmed by 2 bases and 2 bases, with 10 bases remaining between them. This CDR3 region has 16 residues. The CDR3 DNA follows: TGTGCCAGCAGTTTAGTAGTACCCGCTGGGGCCAACGTCCTGACTTTC. Its protein product is CASSLVVPAGANVLTF.

The chain combines TRBV29-1 with TRBJ2-5; TRBD2 matches 9 bases. V lost 4 bases, J lost 5 bases, and 8 bases stayed unmatched. This CDR3 comprises 14 residues. From germline, CDR1 is SQVTM and CDR2 ANQGSEA. This CDR3 reads CSVAFRRGGETQYF. The CDR3 region has the DNA TGCAGCGTTGCCTTCCGGCGGGGGGGGGAGACCCAGTACTTC.

This chain uses TRBV30 with TRBJ1-2; 7 bases align to TRBD1. This CDR3 comprises 15 residues. Germline CDR1 GTSNPN, CDR2 SVGIG (reference sequence). The V segment lost 2 bases and the J segment 3 bases; nucleotides outside the gene matches: 9. CDR3: CAWSLLGGADYGYTF. CDR3 DNA sequence: TGTGCCTGGAGTCTTCTAGGGGGCGCGGACTATGGCTACACCTTC.

This clone has just one count. CDR3 protein: CASSENFPSSYEQYF. CDR3 nucleotides: TGTGCCAGCAGTGAAAACTTCCCGAGCTCCTACGAGCAGTACTTC. This chain links TRBV6-1 with TRBJ2-7; no definite D call. The germline V and J ends were trimmed by 2 bases and 0 bases, with 11 bases remaining between them. Germline CDR1 and CDR2: MNHNS and SASEGT. The CDR3 is made up of 15 amino acids.

The CDR3 reads CATSRAYRSPLHF. The CDR3 region has the DNA TGTGCCACCAGCAGGGCTTACCGTTCACCCCTCCACTTT. The chain links TRBV15 to TRBJ1-6; no definite D call. V lost 3 bases and J 9 bases, leaving 9 bases between the germline ends. Per germline, CDR1 LNHNV and CDR2 YYDKDF (reference sequence). This CDR3 contains 13 residues.

The chain combines TRBV19 with TRBJ1-2, with 9 bases fitting TRBD1. The CDR3 extends over 13 amino acids. The V and J ends lost 6 bases and 6 bases, in that order; junction bases with no gene match: 5. CDR1 is LNHDA and CDR2 is SQIVND in the germline V gene (reference sequence). CDR3 region: CASRQDRGDGYTF. For the CDR3, the DNA is TGTGCCAGTAGGCAGGACAGGGGCGATGGCTACACCTTC.

The rearrangement links TRBV11-2 to TRBJ2-7, with 7 nucleotides matching TRBD2. Looked up from germline, CDR1 is SGHAT and CDR2 is FQNNGV. The J segment lost 5 bases and the V segment lost 3 bases, leaving 7 bases of the junction unmatched. The CDR3 has 14 amino acids. CDR3 bases: TGTGCCAGCAGCTTTGGAGCGGGATCTGACGAGCAGTACTTC. Residues: CASSFGAGSDEQYF.